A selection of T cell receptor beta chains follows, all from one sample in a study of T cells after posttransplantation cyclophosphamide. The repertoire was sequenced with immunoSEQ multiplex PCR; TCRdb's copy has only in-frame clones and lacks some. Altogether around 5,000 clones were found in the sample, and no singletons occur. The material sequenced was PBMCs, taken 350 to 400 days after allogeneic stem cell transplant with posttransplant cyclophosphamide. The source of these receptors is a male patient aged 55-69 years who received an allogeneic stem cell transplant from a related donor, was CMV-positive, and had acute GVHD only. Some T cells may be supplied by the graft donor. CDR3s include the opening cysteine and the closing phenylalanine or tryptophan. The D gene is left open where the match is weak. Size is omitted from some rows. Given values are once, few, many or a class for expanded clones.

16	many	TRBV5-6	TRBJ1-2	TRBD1	CASSSGQGQSNYGYTF	TGTGCCAGCAGCTCGGGACAGGGGCAAAGCAACTATGGCTACACCTTC
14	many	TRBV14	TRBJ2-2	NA	CASSQVRGSGELFF	TGTGCCAGCAGCCAAGTAAGGGGGTCCGGGGAGCTGTTTTTT
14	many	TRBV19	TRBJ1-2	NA	CASTLGGDSYGYTF	TGTGCCAGTACCCTCGGGGGGGATAGCTATGGCTACACCTTC
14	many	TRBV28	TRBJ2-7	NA	CASLNRLGTIRQYF	TGTGCCAGCCTCAACCGCCTGGGGACAATTCGGCAGTACTTC
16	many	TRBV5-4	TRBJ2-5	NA	CASSPTSQGTQETQYF	TGTGCCAGCAGCCCTACTTCACAGGGTACACAAGAGACCCAGTACTTC
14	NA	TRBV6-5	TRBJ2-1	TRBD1	CASSVGTDYNEQFF	TGTGCCAGCAGCGTCGGGACAGATTACAATGAGCAGTTCTTC
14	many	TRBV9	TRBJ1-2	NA	CASSPSGVNYGYTF	TGTGCCAGCAGCCCCTCGGGGGTAAACTATGGCTACACCTTC
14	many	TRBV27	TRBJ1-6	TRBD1	CASSLGTGSTPLHF	TGTGCCAGCAGTTTGGGGACAGGGTCTACACCCCTCCACTTT
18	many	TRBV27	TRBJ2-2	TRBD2	CASSSGLAGGPNAGELFF	TGTGCCAGCAGTTCCGGACTAGCGGGAGGGCCAAACGCCGGGGAGCTGTTTTTT
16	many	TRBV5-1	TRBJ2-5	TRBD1	CASSVTGTGGGETQYF	TGCGCCAGCAGCGTGACCGGGACAGGGGGAGGAGAGACCCAGTACTTC
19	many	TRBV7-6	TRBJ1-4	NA	CASSLGERSGTTLNEKLFF	TGTGCCAGCAGCTTAGGGGAGAGGTCCGGAACTACATTGAATGAAAAACTGTTTTTT
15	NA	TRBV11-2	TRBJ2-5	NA	CASSPGTQEFREQYF	TGTGCCAGCAGCCCCGGTACCCAAGAATTCCGGGAGCAGTACTTC
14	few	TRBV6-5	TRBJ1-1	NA	CASSVGQGVTEAFF	TGTGCCAGCAGCGTCGGGCAGGGTGTAACTGAAGCTTTCTTT
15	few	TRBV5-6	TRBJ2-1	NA	CASSYTTSSYNEQFF	TGTGCCAGCAGTTACACAACTAGCTCCTACAATGAGCAGTTCTTC
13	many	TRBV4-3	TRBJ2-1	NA	CASSQEIRNEQFF	TGCGCCAGCAGCCAAGAAATCAGGAATGAGCAGTTCTTC
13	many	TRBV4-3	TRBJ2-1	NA	CASSQQTRQQQFF	TGCGCCAGCAGCCAACAGACCAGGCAGCAGCAGTTCTTC
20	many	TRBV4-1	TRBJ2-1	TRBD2	CASSQLIQFASGRRGNEQFF	TGCGCCAGCAGCCAATTGATCCAATTCGCTAGCGGGAGACGCGGCAATGAGCAGTTCTTC
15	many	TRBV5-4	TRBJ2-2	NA	CASSRKSGDTGELFF	TGTGCCAGCAGCCGGAAGTCGGGAGACACCGGGGAGCTGTTTTTT
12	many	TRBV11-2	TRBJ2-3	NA	CASSLPGGSLYF	TGTGCCAGCAGCTTACCCGGGGGAAGCCTTTATTTT
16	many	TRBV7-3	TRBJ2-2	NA	CASSLAGAGTPGELFF	TGTGCCAGCAGCTTGGCAGGGGCCGGTACTCCCGGGGAGCTGTTTTTT
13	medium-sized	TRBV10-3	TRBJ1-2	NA	CAISAGDFYGYTF	TGTGCCATCAGTGCCGGGGACTTCTATGGCTACACCTTC
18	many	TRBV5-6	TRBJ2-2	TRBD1	CASSLRRTGLGNTGELFF	TGTGCCAGCAGCTTACGACGGACAGGGTTAGGGAACACCGGGGAGCTGTTTTTT
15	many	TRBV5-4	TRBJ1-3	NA	CASSLDGVSGNTIYF	TGTGCCAGCAGTCTGGACGGGGTCTCTGGAAACACCATATATTTT
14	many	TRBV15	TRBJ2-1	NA	CATSRENPAREQFF	TGTGCCACCAGCAGAGAGAATCCCGCGAGGGAGCAGTTCTTC
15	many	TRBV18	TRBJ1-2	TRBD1	CASSPPQGTNYGYTF	TGTGCCAGCTCACCACCACAGGGGACCAACTATGGCTACACCTTC
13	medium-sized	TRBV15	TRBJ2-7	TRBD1	CATSNNRGYEQYF	TGTGCCACCAGCAATAACAGGGGCTACGAGCAGTACTTC